This T cell receptor beta chain was documented in a study of T cell responses to AZD1222 COVID-19 vaccine. The CDR3 covers 15 residues. J gave up 2 bases and V 6 bases, and 8 bases lay outside the gene matches. Germline values: CDR1 MNHEY, CDR2 SVGAGI. Assay used: immunoSEQ multiplex PCR; TCRdb lists only in-frame clones, some missing. Of some 99,000 clones in the sample, about 81% were seen once. J is TRBJ2-7 and V is TRBV6-5; TRBD2 aligns across 9 bases. The material sequenced was peripheral blood, taken 28 days after the second AZD1222 dose. This receptor was obtained from an adult who received the AZD1222 COVID-19 vaccine. The CDR3 here is CASRPAGGVAYEQYF. The DNA of the CDR3 is TGTGCCAGCAGACCGGCGGGAGGGGTCGCCTACGAGCAGTACTTC.